This passage covers 14 T cell receptor beta chains from one sample sequenced in a study of blood T cells in healthy people across ages. Together with a sample-barcoded 5' primer, a J-beta primer mix was included in a second PCR lasting roughly 6 to 12 cycles. MiXCR was run by TCRdb on the 5' RACE reads, yielding one entry per CDR3 protein. The sample lists approximately 760,000 distinct CDR3 sequences, just under 25% occurring once. The same data also went into a second study, on T cells of mothers and their children.

Sample: blood. The receptors originated from a boy between 5 and 17 years old in good health.

This rearrangement joins TRBV3-1 to TRBJ2-7; no reliable D call. V was clipped by 0 bases and J by 2 bases, with 8 bases between them. From germline, CDR1 is LGHDT and CDR2 YNNKEL (reference sequence). The CDR3 totals 14 residues. The CDR3 DNA follows: TGTGCCAGCAGCCAAGAAAGTAGGACCTACGAGCAGTACTTC. It translates to CASSQESRTYEQYF.

A few counts support this clonotype. The genes are TRBV5-6 and TRBJ2-5; no firm D call. The germline V gene encodes CDR1 SGHDT and CDR2 YYEEEE. V lost 4 bases and J 3 bases, leaving 10 bases between the germline ends. The CDR3 loop spans 13 amino acids. CDR3 amino acids: CASSGQVKETQYF. CDR3 coding DNA: TGTGCCAGCAGCGGGCAGGTTAAAGAGACCCAGTACTTC.

V and J are TRBV11-2 and TRBJ2-4; TRBD1 is a possible D gene (6 bases). CDR3 length equals 14 residues. CDR1 and CDR2 from the germline V gene are SGHAT and FQNNGV. Between the trimmed V and J ends, which lost 1 base and 7 bases, there was a span of 11 bases. The CDR3 DNA reads as TGTGCCAGCAGCTTAGCAACAGGGTTGAACATTCAGTACTTC. Protein: CASSLATGLNIQYF.

This clonotype was counted a few times. The chain employs TRBV5-1 and TRBJ2-1, with 8 positions matching TRBD1. The CDR3 is 14 residues long. V was clipped by 6 bases and J by 8 bases; unmatched bases: 10. Per the germline V gene, CDR1 is SGHRS and CDR2 is YFSETQ. CDR3 DNA sequence: TGCGCCAGCATCTCCGGGACAGGCTCCGATGAGCAGTTCTTC. Its protein product is CASISGTGSDEQFF.

A few counts support this clonotype. This chain connects TRBV5-1 to TRBJ1-6, with 8 nucleotides matching TRBD1. V trimming: 4 bases; J trimming: 5 bases; junction bases outside the gene matches: 5. The CDR3 is 15 residues long. CDR1 and CDR2 from the germline V gene are SGHRS and YFSETQ. This CDR3 reads CASSPGTGDNSPLHF. The CDR3 DNA reads as TGCGCCAGCAGCCCAGGGACAGGCGATAATTCACCCCTCCACTTT.

The chain joins TRBV4-1 to TRBJ1-3, with TRBD1 as a possible D gene (5 bases). This CDR3 has 16 amino acids. Trimming stripped 0 bases from V and 2 bases from J, with 11 bases between. The germline gives CDR1 MGHRA, CDR2 YSYEKL. CDR3 region: CASSQDGGPPGNTIYF. CDR3 coding DNA: TGCGCCAGCAGCCAAGATGGGGGACCCCCTGGAAACACCATATATTTT.

The chain has TRBV11-2 and TRBJ2-6; 7 bases match TRBD1. Per the germline V gene, CDR1 is SGHAT and CDR2 is FQNNGV. Trimming took 2 bases from V and 4 from J; bases not matched to a gene: 17. This CDR3 is 20 amino acids long. The CDR3 DNA is TGTGCCAGCAGCTTATATAGTGGGGCAGGGGGAATTGGCGGGGCCAACGTCCTGACTTTC. It encodes CASSLYSGAGGIGGANVLTF.

The chain couples TRBV20-1 to TRBJ2-5; TRBD2 matches 11 bases. The CDR3 consists of 17 residues. Trimming took 6 bases from V and 2 from J; bases not matched to a gene: 14. Germline CDR1 is DFQATT and CDR2 is SNEGSKA (reference sequence). The CDR3 DNA reads as TGCAGTGCCCGCCCGACGAGGGGACTAGCGGTTCAAGAGACCCAGTACTTC. Encoded protein: CSARPTRGLAVQETQYF.

This clonotype was picked up a small number of times. The chain has TRBV6-4 and TRBJ2-1, with D unclear. CDR1 and CDR2 (germline): MRHNA, SNTAGT. This CDR3 comprises 14 residues. V was pared by 3 bases and J by 0 bases, with 6 bases between. The DNA of the CDR3 is TGTGCCAGCAGTGAGGATAGCTCCTACAATGAGCAGTTCTTC. It specifies CASSEDSSYNEQFF.

This chain connects TRBV20-1 to TRBJ2-4; unclear D gene. The CDR3 totals 13 residues. Germline V gene sequence: CDR1 DFQATT, CDR2 SNEGSKA (reference sequence). V was shortened by 6 bases and J by 0 bases, with 9 bases between the two germline ends. The CDR3 nucleotides read TGCAGTGCCTACACTGTAGCCAAAAACATTCAGTACTTC. It is translated as CSAYTVAKNIQYF.

This clonotype was counted a few times. The chain couples TRBV27 to TRBJ2-7, with 7 bases lining up with TRBD1. This CDR3 region has 13 residues. V gave up 6 bases and J gave up 4 bases; unmatched junction bases: 6. Germline CDR1 MNHEY, CDR2 SMNVEV (reference sequence). The CDR3 DNA reads TGTGCCAGCAGAGACAGGGAAGAGTACGAGCAGTACTTC. Translation: CASRDREEYEQYF.

This chain joins TRBV11-2 and TRBJ1-2, with D possibly TRBD1 on 5 matching bases. The CDR3 is 12 amino acids. The V end lost 0 bases, the J end lost 9 bases, and 8 bases lay between the germline ends. Germline loops: CDR1 SGHAT, CDR2 FQNNGV. CDR3 residues: CASSLEGVRYTF. CDR3 coding DNA: TGTGCCAGCAGCTTAGAAGGGGTACGCTACACCTTC.

The rearrangement uses TRBV20-1 and TRBJ1-4, with 10 bases matching TRBD1. CDR3 size: 14 residues. Germline V gene data show CDR1 as DFQATT and CDR2 as SNEGSKA (reference sequence). The V and J ends lost 6 bases and 6 bases, in that order; junction bases with no gene match: 7. DNA of the CDR3: TGCAGTGCCCGCTCCGGGACAGGGGATGAAAAACTGTTTTTT. It is translated as CSARSGTGDEKLFF.

This sequence joins TRBV25-1 and TRBJ1-2; TRBD1 aligns across 9 bases. Trimming cost V 4 bases and J 4 bases; bases outside gene matches: 1. The CDR3 runs to 13 residues. CDR1 MGHDK and CDR2 SYGVNS come from the germline V gene. The CDR3: CASSGGQGYGYTF. CDR3 in DNA: TGTGCCAGCAGTGGGGGACAGGGCTATGGCTACACCTTC.